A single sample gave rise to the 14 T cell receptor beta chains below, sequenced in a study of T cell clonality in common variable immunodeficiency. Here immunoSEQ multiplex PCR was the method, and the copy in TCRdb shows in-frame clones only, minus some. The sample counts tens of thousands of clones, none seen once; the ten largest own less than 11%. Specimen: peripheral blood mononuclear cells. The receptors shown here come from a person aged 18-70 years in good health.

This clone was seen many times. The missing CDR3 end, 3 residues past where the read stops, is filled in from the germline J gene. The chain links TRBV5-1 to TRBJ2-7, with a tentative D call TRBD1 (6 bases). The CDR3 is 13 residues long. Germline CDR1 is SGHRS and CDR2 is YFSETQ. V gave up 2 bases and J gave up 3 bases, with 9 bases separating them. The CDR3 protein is CASSFDRIYEQYF. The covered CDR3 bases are TGCGCCAGCAGCTTTGACAGGATCTACGAG. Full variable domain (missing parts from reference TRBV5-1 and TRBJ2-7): KAGVTQTPRYLIKTRGQQVTLSCSPISGHRSVSWYQQTPGQGLQFLFEYFSETQRNKGNFPGRFSGRQFSNSRSEMNVSTLELGDSALYLCASSFDRIYEQYFGPGTRLTVT.

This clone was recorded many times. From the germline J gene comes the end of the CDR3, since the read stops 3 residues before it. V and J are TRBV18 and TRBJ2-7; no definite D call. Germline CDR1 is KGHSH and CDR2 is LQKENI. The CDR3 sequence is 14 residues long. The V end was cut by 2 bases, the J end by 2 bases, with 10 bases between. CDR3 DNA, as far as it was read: TGTGCCAGCTCACCAGGCAGACTTCCCTACGAG. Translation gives CASSPGRLPYE. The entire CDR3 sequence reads CASSPGRLPYEQYF.

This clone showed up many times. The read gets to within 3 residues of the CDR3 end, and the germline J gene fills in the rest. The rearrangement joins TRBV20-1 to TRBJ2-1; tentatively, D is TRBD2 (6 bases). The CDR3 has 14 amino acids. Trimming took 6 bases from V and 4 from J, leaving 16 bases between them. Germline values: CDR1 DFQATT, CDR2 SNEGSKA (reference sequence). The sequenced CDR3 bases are TGCAGTGCATCCACCGGGAGCGGTTACAATGAG. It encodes CSASTGSGYNE. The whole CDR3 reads CSASTGSGYNEQFF.

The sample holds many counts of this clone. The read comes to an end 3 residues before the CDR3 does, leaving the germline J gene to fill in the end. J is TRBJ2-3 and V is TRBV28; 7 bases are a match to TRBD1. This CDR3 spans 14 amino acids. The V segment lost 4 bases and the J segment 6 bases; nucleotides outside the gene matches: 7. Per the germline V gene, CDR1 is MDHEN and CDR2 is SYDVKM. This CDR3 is CASSSGQARDTQYF. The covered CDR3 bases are TGTGCCAGCAGTTCCGGACAGGCCCGGGATACG.

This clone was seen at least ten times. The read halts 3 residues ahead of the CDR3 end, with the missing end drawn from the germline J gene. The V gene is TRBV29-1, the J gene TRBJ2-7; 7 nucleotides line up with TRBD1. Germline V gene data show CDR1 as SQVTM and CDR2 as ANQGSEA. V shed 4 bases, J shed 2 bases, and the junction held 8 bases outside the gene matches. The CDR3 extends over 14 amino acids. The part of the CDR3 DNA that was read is TGCAGCGTTGTAGTGGGGCAGGGGGCCTACGAG. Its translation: CSVVVGQGAYE. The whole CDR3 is CSVVVGQGAYEQYF.

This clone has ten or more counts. The chain's CDR3 is CASHRDRGANTEAFF. The sequenced CDR3 bases are TGTGCCAGTCACCGGGACAGGGGAGCCAACACTGAA. This sequence joins TRBV19 and TRBJ1-1, with 10 positions matching TRBD1. The sequenced fragment ends 3 residues before the CDR3 boundary, so the rest is inferred from the germline J gene. CDR3 size: 15 residues. Germline-derived CDR1 and CDR2 are LNHDA and SQIVND (reference sequence). Losses at the gene ends were 8 bases for V and 2 bases for J; bases not matched to a gene: 8.

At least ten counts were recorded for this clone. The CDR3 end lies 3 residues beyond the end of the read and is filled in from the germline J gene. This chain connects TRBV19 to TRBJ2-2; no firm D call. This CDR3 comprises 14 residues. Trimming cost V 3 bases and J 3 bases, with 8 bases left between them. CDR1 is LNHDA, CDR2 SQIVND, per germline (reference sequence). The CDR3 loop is CASSIRVDTGELFF. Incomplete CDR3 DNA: TGTGCCAGTAGTATTAGAGTGGACACCGGGGAG.

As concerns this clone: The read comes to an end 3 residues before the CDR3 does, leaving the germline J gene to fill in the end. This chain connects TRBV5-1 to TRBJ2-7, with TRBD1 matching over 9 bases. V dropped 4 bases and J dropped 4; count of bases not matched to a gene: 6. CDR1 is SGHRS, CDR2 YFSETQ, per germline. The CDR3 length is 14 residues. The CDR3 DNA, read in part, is TGCGCCAGCAGCGAGGGACAGGGCCTGTACGAG. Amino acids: CASSEGQGLYE. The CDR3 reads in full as CASSEGQGLYEQYF.

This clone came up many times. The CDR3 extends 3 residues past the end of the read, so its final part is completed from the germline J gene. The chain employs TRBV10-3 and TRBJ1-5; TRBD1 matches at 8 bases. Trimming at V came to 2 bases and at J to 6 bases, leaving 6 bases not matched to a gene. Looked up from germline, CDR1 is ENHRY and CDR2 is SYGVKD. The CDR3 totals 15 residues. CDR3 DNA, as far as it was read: TGTGCCATCAGTGAGAGCAGGGGGCGGATTCAGCCC. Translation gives CAISESRGRIQP. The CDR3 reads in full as CAISESRGRIQPQHF.

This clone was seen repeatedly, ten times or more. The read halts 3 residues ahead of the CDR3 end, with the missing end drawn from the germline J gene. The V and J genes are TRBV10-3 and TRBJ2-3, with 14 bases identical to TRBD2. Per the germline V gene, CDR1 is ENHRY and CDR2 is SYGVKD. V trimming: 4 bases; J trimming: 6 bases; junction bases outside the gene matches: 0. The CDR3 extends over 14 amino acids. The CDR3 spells CAISGTSGRDTQYF. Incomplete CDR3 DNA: TGTGCCATCAGTGGGACTAGCGGGAGGGATACG.

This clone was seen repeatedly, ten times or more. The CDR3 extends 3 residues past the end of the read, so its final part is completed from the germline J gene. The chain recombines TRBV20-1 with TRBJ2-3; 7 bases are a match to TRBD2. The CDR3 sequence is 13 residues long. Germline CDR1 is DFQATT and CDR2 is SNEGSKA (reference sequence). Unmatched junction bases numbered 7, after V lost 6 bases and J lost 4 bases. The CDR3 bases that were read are TGCAGTGCCCGGCGGGGAGGGGCAGATACG. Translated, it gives CSARRGGADT. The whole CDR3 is CSARRGGADTQYF.

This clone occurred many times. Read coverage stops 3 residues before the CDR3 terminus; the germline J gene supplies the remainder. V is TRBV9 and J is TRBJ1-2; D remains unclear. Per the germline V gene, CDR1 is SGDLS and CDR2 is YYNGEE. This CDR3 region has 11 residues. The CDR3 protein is CASRREEGYTF. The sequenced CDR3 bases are TGTGCCAGCCGGCGGGAGGAGGGC.

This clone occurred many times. The CDR3 here is CSAGDLGGNTEAFF. The DNA read from the CDR3 is TGCAGTGCTGGTGATTTGGGGGGAAACACTGAA. This rearrangement joins TRBV20-1 to TRBJ1-1, with D perhaps matching TRBD1 (5 bases). The missing CDR3 end, 3 residues past where the read stops, is filled in from the germline J gene. The germline CDR1 and CDR2 sequences are DFQATT and SNEGSKA (reference sequence). The CDR3 totals 14 residues. The V and J ends lost 5 bases and 2 bases respectively, with 15 bases between them.

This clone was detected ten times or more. CDR3 DNA (partial): TGCGCCAGCAGCCCCCTGGGGGGGGCCGAAGAGACC. Protein: CASSPLGGAEET. The complete CDR3 reads CASSPLGGAEETQYF. The V and J genes are TRBV5-1 and TRBJ2-5; D possibly corresponds to TRBD2 (7 bases). With the read ending 3 residues before the CDR3 end, the germline J gene is used to fill in that end. V was pared by 4 bases and J by 3 bases, with 16 bases between. Germline loops: CDR1 SGHRS, CDR2 YFSETQ. The CDR3 sequence is 15 residues long.